The present TCR beta chain was sequenced within a study of cytomegalovirus exposure and HLA in healthy donors. Whole-study context: Across 350 to 500 genotyped donors, 81% landed in the Caucasian-associated ancestry cluster.

Primers included in the PCR were 60 Vbeta and 13 Jbeta primers. TCRdb's copy holds only in-frame clones and misses some; the assay was immunoSEQ multiplex PCR. The sample has approximately 150,000 clones, about four fifths seen once; the top ten hold 4.8%. In this sample, this clone turned up a few times. The CDR3 is 12 amino acids. Germline CDR1 and CDR2: SGDLS and YYNGEE. V was trimmed by 0 bases and J by 6 bases, leaving 7 bases between them. This rearrangement joins TRBV9 to TRBJ2-7; possibly TRBD2 for D (6 bases). The clonotype originates from a girl between 10 and 17 years old in good health and CMV-seropositive. The sequencing sample was made of PBMCs. CDR3 coding DNA: TGTGCCAGCAGCGTAGTGGGGGGCGAGCAGTACTTC. The encoded protein is CASSVVGGEQYF.